The 2 T cell receptor beta chains given below trace back to one sample, sequenced in a study of cytomegalovirus exposure and HLA in healthy donors. PCR amplification relied on 60 Vbeta primers (plus 13 Jbeta primers). Using immunoSEQ multiplex PCR, the repertoire was profiled, and TCRdb retains in-frame clones only, with some absent. Of 100,000 to 120,000 clones detected, over 65% appear once; the ten largest clones hold around an eighth. The source material was PBMCs. The origin of the receptors is a man aged 25 to 40 in good health and CMV-seropositive.

The rearrangement uses TRBV9 and TRBJ2-7; D possibly corresponds to TRBD2 (7 bases). Germline assignment: CDR1 SGDLS and CDR2 YYNGEE. V was cut by 0 bases and J by 5 bases, with 15 bases left in between. This CDR3 has 15 residues. CDR3 bases: TGTGCCAGCAGCGTAGGAGGGGGGGACGGGAACGAGCAGTACTTC. It yields the protein CASSVGGGDGNEQYF.

The chain employs TRBV4-1 and TRBJ2-7; D is undetermined. Looked up from germline, CDR1 is MGHRA and CDR2 is YSYEKL. Deletions cut 0 bases from V and 2 bases from J, with 5 bases between. The CDR3 sequence is 13 residues long. The CDR3 here is CASSQDGPYEQYF. The CDR3 DNA sequence: TGCGCCAGCAGCCAAGATGGGCCCTACGAGCAGTACTTC.